The rows below give T cell receptor beta chains drawn from one sample of a study of lymphopenia after photon versus proton radiotherapy. Data came from immunoSEQ multiplex PCR; TCRdb stores just in-frame clones and leaves some out. Here the sample spans about 30,000 clones, 94% being singletons. The sample in question was peripheral blood, obtained from a patient treated with photon-based radiotherapy. Receptors originate from a woman aged 45-65 years with cholangiocarcinoma. The CDR3 runs from the conserved cysteine through the conserved F or W. The D gene is left open where the match is weak. Expanded clones get a size class; other rows say once, few or many, or leave the size out.

j_call v_call d_call clone_size cdr3_nt cdr3_aa
TRBJ1-2 TRBV6-1 . . TGTGCCAGCAGTGAAGCGATGGCAGGTGTCTATGGCTACACCTTC CASSEAMAGVYGYTF
TRBJ1-6 TRBV6-1 . once TGTGCCAGCAGTCGAGTAGTTAGGGATTCACCCCTCCACTTT CASSRVVRDSPLHF
TRBJ2-7 TRBV7-2 TRBD1 . TGTGCCAGCAGCGAAGCGCCGGGACAGGGTTACGAGCAGTACTTC CASSEAPGQGYEQYF
TRBJ2-7 TRBV28 TRBD2 . TGTGCCAGCAGTTCCGCGGGGGAACGCTACGAGCAGTACTTC CASSSAGERYEQYF
TRBJ1-6 TRBV4-3 TRBD1 . TGCGCCAGCAGCCAAGGGCTTCTGGGACAGGGGAGTTCACCCCTCCACTTT CASSQGLLGQGSSPLHF
TRBJ2-7 TRBV5-6 TRBD1 . TGTGCCAGCAGCACCCTGCGGCAGGGGGTTGGAGAGCAGTACTTC CASSTLRQGVGEQYF
TRBJ2-3 TRBV6-6 . once TGTGCCAGCAGTTACCCAGATACGCAGTATTTT CASSYPDTQYF
TRBJ1-5 TRBV4-3 . . TGCGCCAGCAGCCAATTTGGGGGGAACTATCCCCAGCATTTT CASSQFGGNYPQHF
TRBJ2-3 TRBV6-1 TRBD2 . TGTGCCAGCAGTGTTACTAGCGGGGGGGCCGCAGATACGCAGTATTTT CASSVTSGGAADTQYF
TRBJ2-7 TRBV7-9 TRBD1 . TGTGCCAGCAGTGCACCGGGACAGGGCTACGAGCAGTACTTC CASSAPGQGYEQYF
TRBJ1-1 TRBV23-1 TRBD1 . TGCGCCAGCAGCCCACCAGGGACAGAGAACACTGAAGCTTTCTTT CASSPPGTENTEAFF
TRBJ1-4 TRBV5-1 TRBD1 . TGCGCCAGCAGCCCCCGGGAAGGGGGCTATGAAAAACTGTTTTTT CASSPREGGYEKLFF
TRBJ1-2 TRBV4-1 . . TGCGCCAGCAGCCAAGACAGGGAGGCCAGGCGAGGGGGCTACACCTTC CASSQDREARRGGYTF
TRBJ1-2 TRBV7-2 . . TGTGCCAGCAGTCCCTGGGAAGGAGGGCATGGCTACACCTTC CASSPWEGGHGYTF
TRBJ2-1 TRBV7-6 . . TGTGCCAGCAGCTTAGGGGGGGCCACCTACAATGAGCAGTTCTTC CASSLGGATYNEQFF
TRBJ2-2 TRBV5-1 TRBD1 . TGCGCCAGCAGCTTGGTCGGGACAGGGGTGGTCGGCACCGGGGAGCTGTTTTTT CASSLVGTGVVGTGELFF
TRBJ1-4 TRBV6-6 TRBD1 . TGTGCCAGCATTAATCGGGACAGAGGAGAAAAACTGTTTTTT CASINRDRGEKLFF
TRBJ1-2 TRBV5-1 . . TGCGCCAGCAGCTTTCTAACAGCGACCTATGGCTACACCTTC CASSFLTATYGYTF
TRBJ2-7 TRBV18 . . TGTGCCAGCTCACCAAGCGGGCTCGAGCAGTACTTC CASSPSGLEQYF
TRBJ1-5 TRBV28 . . TGTGCCACCCTCGGAAATTTTAATCAGCCCCAGCATTTT CATLGNFNQPQHF
TRBJ2-2 TRBV18 TRBD1 . TGTGCCAGCTTCGGACAGGTGGGGACCGGGGAGCTGTTTTTT CASFGQVGTGELFF
TRBJ2-7 TRBV6-1 . once TGTGCCAGCAGCCTCGGGTACTCCTACGAGCAGTACTTC CASSLGYSYEQYF
TRBJ2-7 TRBV7-2 TRBD1 . TGTGCCAGCAGCTTAGAAGGGACAGCACTACGCGAGCAGTACTTC CASSLEGTALREQYF
TRBJ2-3 TRBV2 . . TGTGCCAGCAGTCCGACGGCCGACCCCGGGGCGGATACGCAGTATTTT CASSPTADPGADTQYF
TRBJ2-5 TRBV21-1 . . TGTGCCAACCGCCGAGGGACGTTCGACCAAGAGACCCAGTACTTC CANRRGTFDQETQYF
TRBJ1-2 TRBV15 . . TGTGCCACCAGCAGAGATCATAGGGGTAGTGGCTACACCTTC CATSRDHRGSGYTF
TRBJ2-5 TRBV19 . . TGTGCCAGTAGGAGGAACGGAGAAGAGACCCAGTACTTC CASRRNGEETQYF
TRBJ1-3 TRBV9 . . TGTGCCAGCAGCGTAGGCAGGAACTCTGGAAACACCATATATTTT CASSVGRNSGNTIYF
TRBJ2-1 TRBV10-3 TRBD2 . TGTGCCATCAGTGAACCGGGGCGGGGGGCCCACAATGAGCAGTTCTTC CAISEPGRGAHNEQFF
TRBJ2-5 TRBV15 . . TGTGCCACCAGCAGAGGAGGGATAGGCGAGACCCAGTACTTC CATSRGGIGETQYF
TRBJ1-2 TRBV18 . . TGTGCCAGCTCACCACCGGGCTTCGGGGCTAGGGGCTATGGCTACACCTTC CASSPPGFGARGYGYTF
TRBJ2-5 TRBV5-1 . . TGCGCCAGCAGCTTGGTTTTGTCAGGTGGTCAAGAGACCCAGTACTTC CASSLVLSGGQETQYF
TRBJ1-2 TRBV11-2 . . TGTGCCAGCAAGAGTTCGGGCCCCTATGGCTACACCTTC CASKSSGPYGYTF
TRBJ1-4 TRBV7-2 . . TGTGCCAGCAGCTTAGTTGGAGTGCGGAATGAAAAACTGTTTTTT CASSLVGVRNEKLFF
TRBJ2-7 TRBV6-5 . . TGTGCCAGCAGTTACTCGGAGGAGGGAAACTACGAGCAGTACTTC CASSYSEEGNYEQYF
TRBJ1-1 TRBV7-8 . . TGTGCCAGCAGCTTACTAGGTTATTTGGGCACTGAAGCTTTCTTT CASSLLGYLGTEAFF
TRBJ1-1 TRBV7-9 . . TGTGCCAGCAGCCCCCAGGGGAACACTGAAGCTTTCTTT CASSPQGNTEAFF
TRBJ2-7 TRBV29-1 . . TGCAGCGTTGAAGGTCCCGCGGGGGCCTCCTACGAGCAGTACTTC CSVEGPAGASYEQYF
TRBJ1-6 TRBV6-1 TRBD1 . TGTGCCAGCAGTGAAGGGACAGGGGGGGGATCCTATAATTCACCCCTCCACTTT CASSEGTGGGSYNSPLHF
TRBJ2-2 TRBV18 TRBD1 . TGTGCCAGCTCACCAAACGACAGGGACACCGGGGAGCTGTTTTTT CASSPNDRDTGELFF
TRBJ2-7 TRBV9 TRBD1 . TGTGCCAGCAGCGTAGATGGGACAGCCCACGAGCAGTACTTC CASSVDGTAHEQYF
TRBJ1-1 TRBV29-1 . . TGCAGCGTTGAATTAGCCGGGTATGAGACTGAAGCTTTCTTT CSVELAGYETEAFF
TRBJ1-2 TRBV7-8 . once TGTGCCAGCAGCTTATCTCGGACGGTGTCTGGGTACACCTTC CASSLSRTVSGYTF
TRBJ2-1 TRBV6-1 . . TGTGCCAGCAGCGAGAGGATCGGGCAGTACAATGAGCAGTTCTTC CASSERIGQYNEQFF
TRBJ1-4 TRBV30 TRBD1 . TGTGCCTGGAGTGGTGGAAATGAGGGGGCAGGTGAAAAACTGTTTTTT CAWSGGNEGAGEKLFF
TRBJ1-3 TRBV7-2 . . TGTGCCAGCAGCTTAATTCGGGGGCAGTTTACTGGAAACACCATATATTTT CASSLIRGQFTGNTIYF
TRBJ1-2 TRBV7-9 . . TGTGCCAGCAACCCGACGCAAGCGAGGGGATTCTCTGGCTACACCTTC CASNPTQARGFSGYTF
TRBJ1-2 TRBV19 . . TGTGCCAGTAGTATAGGCGGGGATCCCTATGGCTACACCTTC CASSIGGDPYGYTF
TRBJ2-7 TRBV5-1 . . TGCGCCAGCAGCCCAGTGGGCTTATCCATATCCTACGAGCAGTACTTC CASSPVGLSISYEQYF
TRBJ2-2 TRBV29-1 TRBD1 once TGCAGCGTTGCAGGACAGGCGAACACCGGGGAGCTGTTTTTT CSVAGQANTGELFF
TRBJ2-2 TRBV13 . . TGTGCCAGCAGCTTAGGGGAGGCCGGGGAGCTGTTTTTT CASSLGEAGELFF
TRBJ1-4 TRBV5-6 TRBD1 . TGTGCCAGCAGCGCAGGGGGCGCGTATGAAAAACTGTTTTTT CASSAGGAYEKLFF
TRBJ1-6 TRBV18 . . TGTGCCAGCTCACCCGTGGCTGATTCACCCCTCCACTTT CASSPVADSPLHF
TRBJ1-4 TRBV19 . . TGTGCCAGTAGTATCCGCCAATATGAAAAACTGTTTTTT CASSIRQYEKLFF
TRBJ1-1 TRBV2 . . TGTGCCAGCAGTGAGAGGGAGAGCACTGAAGCTTTCTTT CASSERESTEAFF